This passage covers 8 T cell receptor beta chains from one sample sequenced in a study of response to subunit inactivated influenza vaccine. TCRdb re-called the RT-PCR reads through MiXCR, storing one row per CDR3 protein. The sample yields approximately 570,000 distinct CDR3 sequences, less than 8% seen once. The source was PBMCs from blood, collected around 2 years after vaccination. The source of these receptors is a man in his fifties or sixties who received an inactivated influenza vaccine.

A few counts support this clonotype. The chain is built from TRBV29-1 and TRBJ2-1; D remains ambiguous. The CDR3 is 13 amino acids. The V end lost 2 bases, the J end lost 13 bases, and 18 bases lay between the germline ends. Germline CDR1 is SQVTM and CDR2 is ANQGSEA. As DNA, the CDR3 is TGCAGCGTTGAAAAAGGGCGGCTATCCCCTCAGTTCTTC. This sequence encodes CSVEKGRLSPQFF.

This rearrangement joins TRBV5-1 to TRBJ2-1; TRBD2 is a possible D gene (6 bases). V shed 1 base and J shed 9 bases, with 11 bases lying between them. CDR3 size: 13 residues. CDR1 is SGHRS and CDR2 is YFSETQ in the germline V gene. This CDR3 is CASSLTGEAEQFF. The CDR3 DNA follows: TGCGCCAGCAGCTTGACTGGGGAGGCTGAGCAGTTCTTC.

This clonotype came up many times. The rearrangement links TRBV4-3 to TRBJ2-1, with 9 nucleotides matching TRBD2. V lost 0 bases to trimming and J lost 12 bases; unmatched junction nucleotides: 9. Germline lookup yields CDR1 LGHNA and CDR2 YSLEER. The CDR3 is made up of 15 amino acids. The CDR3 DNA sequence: TGCGCCAGCAGCCAAGATATAGCGGGAGCGGTTGTGCAGTTCTTC. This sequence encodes CASSQDIAGAVVQFF.

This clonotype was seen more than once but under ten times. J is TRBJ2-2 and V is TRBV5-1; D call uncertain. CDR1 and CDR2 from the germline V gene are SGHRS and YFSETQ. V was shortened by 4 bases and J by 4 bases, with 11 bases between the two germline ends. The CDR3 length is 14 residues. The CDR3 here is CASSQLAATGELFF. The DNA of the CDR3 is TGCGCCAGCAGCCAGCTGGCGGCCACCGGGGAGCTGTTTTTT.

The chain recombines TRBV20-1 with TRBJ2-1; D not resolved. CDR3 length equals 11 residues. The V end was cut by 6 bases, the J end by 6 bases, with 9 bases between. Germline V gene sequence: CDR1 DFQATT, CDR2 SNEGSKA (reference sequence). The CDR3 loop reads CSATRLNEQFF. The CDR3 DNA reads TGCAGTGCCACTCGGCTCAATGAGCAGTTCTTC.

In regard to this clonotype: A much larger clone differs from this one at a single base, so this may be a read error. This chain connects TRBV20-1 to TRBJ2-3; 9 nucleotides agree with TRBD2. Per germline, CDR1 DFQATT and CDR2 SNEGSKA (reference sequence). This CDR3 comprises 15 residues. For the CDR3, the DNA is TGCTGTGCTTCAAGGGTAGCGGGGGTTACAGATACGCAGTATTTT. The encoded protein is CCASRVAGVTDTQYF.

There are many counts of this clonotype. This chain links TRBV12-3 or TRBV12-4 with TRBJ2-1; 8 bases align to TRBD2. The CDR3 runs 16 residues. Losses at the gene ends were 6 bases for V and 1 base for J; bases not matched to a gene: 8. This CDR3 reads CASRPGLVGSYNEQFF. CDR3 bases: TGTGCCAGCAGGCCGGGACTAGTCGGATCCTACAATGAGCAGTTCTTC.

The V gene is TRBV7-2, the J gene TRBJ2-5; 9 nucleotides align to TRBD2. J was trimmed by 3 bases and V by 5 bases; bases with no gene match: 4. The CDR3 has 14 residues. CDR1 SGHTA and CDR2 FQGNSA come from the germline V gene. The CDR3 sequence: CASSMGLAEETQYF. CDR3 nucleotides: TGTGCCAGCAGCATGGGACTAGCAGAAGAGACCCAGTACTTC.